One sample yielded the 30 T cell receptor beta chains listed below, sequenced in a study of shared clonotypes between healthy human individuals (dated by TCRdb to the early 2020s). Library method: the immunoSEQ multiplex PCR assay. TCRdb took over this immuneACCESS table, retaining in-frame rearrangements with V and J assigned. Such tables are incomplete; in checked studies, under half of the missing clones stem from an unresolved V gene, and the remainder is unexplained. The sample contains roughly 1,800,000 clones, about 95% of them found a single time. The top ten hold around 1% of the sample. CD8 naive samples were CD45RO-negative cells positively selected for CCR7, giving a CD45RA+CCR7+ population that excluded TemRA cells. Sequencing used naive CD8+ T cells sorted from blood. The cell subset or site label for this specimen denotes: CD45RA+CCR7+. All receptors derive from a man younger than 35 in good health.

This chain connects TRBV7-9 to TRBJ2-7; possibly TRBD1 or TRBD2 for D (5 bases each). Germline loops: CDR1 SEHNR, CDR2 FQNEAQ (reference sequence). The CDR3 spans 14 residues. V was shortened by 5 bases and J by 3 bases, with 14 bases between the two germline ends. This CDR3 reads CASSSPQGDYEQYF. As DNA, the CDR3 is TGTGCCAGCAGCAGCCCGCAGGGAGACTACGAGCAGTACTTC.

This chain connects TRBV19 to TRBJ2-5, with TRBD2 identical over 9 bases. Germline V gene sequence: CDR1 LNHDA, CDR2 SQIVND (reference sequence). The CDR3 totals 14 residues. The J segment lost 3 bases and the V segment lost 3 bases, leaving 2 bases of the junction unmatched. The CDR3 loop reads CASSMLAGEETQYF. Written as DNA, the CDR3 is TGTGCCAGTAGTATGTTAGCGGGAGAAGAGACCCAGTACTTC.

CDR3 in DNA: TGTGCCAGCAGCTTAGAGGAGGGGACAAGCACTGAAGCTTTCTTT. Protein product: CASSLEEGTSTEAFF. This rearrangement joins TRBV7-2 to TRBJ1-1; tentative D call: TRBD1 (6 bases). Germline loops: CDR1 SGHTA, CDR2 FQGNSA. Trimming removed 1 base from V and 4 bases from J, with 13 bases in between. The CDR3 is made up of 15 amino acids.

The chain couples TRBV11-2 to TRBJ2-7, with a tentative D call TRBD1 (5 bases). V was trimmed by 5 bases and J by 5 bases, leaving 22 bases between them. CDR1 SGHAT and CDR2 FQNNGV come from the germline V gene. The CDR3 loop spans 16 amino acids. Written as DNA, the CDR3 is TGTGCCAGCAGCGCCCTCGTGAGGACATTGTCCCACGAGCAGTACTTC. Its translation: CASSALVRTLSHEQYF.

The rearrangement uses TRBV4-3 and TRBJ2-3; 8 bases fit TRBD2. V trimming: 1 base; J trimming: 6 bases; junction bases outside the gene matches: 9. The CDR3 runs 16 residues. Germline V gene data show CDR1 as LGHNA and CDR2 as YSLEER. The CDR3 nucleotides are TGCGCCAGCAGCCAAGGGAGCGGGAGTGACGACGATACGCAGTATTTT. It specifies CASSQGSGSDDDTQYF.

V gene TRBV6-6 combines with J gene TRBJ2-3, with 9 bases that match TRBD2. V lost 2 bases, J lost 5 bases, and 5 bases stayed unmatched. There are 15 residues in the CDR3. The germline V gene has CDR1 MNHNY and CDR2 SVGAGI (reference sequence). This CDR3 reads CASSYGGGAEDTQYF. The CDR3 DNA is TGTGCCAGCAGTTACGGCGGGGGGGCCGAAGATACGCAGTATTTT.

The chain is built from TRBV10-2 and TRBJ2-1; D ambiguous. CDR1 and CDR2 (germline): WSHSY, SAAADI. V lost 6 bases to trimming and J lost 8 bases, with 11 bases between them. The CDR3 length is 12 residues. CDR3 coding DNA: TGCGCCAGCAGCCCCCTTGGGGATGAGCAGTTCTTC. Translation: CASSPLGDEQFF.

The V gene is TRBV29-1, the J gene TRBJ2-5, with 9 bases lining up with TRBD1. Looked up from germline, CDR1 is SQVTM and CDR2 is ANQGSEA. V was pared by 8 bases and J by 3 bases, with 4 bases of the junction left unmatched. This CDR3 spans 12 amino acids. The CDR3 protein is CSTGQGEETQYF. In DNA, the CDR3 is TGCAGCACGGGACAGGGTGAAGAGACCCAGTACTTC. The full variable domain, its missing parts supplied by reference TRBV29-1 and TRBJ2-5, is SAVISQKPSRDICQRGTSLTIQCQVDSQVTMMFWYRQQPGQSLTLIATANQGSEATYESGFVIDKFPISRPNLTFSTLTVSNMSPEDSSIYLCSTGQGEETQYFGPGTRLLVL.

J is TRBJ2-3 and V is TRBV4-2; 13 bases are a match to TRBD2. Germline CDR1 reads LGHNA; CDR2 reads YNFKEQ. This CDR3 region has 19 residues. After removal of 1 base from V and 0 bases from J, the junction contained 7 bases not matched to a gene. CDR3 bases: TGTGCCAGCAGCCAAGGGCCGGGACTAGCGGGACCCAGCACAGATACGCAGTATTTT. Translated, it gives CASSQGPGLAGPSTDTQYF.

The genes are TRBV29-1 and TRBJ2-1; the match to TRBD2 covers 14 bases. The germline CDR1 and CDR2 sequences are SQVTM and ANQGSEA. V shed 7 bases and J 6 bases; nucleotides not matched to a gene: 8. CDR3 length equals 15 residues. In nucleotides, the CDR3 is TGCAGCGAACTCACCGGGACTAGCGGGGGCAATGAGCAGTTCTTC. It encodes CSELTGTSGGNEQFF.

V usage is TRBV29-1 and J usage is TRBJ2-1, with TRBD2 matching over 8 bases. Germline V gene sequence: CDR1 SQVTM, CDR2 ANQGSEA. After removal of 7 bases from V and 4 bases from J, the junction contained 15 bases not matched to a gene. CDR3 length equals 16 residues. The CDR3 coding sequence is TGCAGCGCGCCAAAAGCGGGGGTGGTGGGGTACAATGAGCAGTTCTTC. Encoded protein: CSAPKAGVVGYNEQFF.

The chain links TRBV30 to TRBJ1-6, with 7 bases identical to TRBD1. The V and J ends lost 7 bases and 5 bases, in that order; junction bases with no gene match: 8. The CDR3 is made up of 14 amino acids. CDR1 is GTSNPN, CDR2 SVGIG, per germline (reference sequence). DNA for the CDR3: TGTGCCTTTACTCCGGGACAGAATAATTCACCCCTCCACTTT. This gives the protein CAFTPGQNNSPLHF.

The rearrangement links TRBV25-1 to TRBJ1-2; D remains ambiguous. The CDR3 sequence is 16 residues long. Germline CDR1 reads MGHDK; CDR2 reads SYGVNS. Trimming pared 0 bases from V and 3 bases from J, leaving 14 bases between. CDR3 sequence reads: CASSEYNSGSYYGYTF. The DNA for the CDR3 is TGTGCCAGCAGTGAATATAACTCGGGGAGTTACTATGGCTACACCTTC.

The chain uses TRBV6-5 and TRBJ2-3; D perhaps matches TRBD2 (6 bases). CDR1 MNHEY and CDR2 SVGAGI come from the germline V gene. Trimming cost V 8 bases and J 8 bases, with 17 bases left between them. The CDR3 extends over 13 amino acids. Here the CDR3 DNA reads TGTGCCAGCGCCATGTATTCGGAGGGTACGCAGTATTTT. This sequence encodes CASAMYSEGTQYF.

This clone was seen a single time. The DNA of the CDR3 is TGTGCCAGCAGTTTTTTAGTGGGGTTCACTGAAGCTTTCTTT. Protein sequence: CASSFLVGFTEAFF. V gene TRBV28 combines with J gene TRBJ1-1; no clear D. This CDR3 contains 14 residues. Trimming stripped 3 bases from V and 4 bases from J, with 12 bases between. From germline, CDR1 is MDHEN and CDR2 SYDVKM. Drawing the rest from reference TRBV28 and TRBJ1-1, the complete variable domain is DVKVTQSSRYLVKRTGEKVFLECVQDMDHENMFWYRQDPGLGLRLIYFSYDVKMKEKGDIPEGYSVSREKKERFSLILESASTNQTSMYLCASSFLVGFTEAFFGQGTRLTVV.

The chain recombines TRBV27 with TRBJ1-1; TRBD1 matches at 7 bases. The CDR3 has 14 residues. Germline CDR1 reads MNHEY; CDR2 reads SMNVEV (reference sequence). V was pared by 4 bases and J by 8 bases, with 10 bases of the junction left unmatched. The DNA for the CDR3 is TGTGCCAGCAGTTGGACAGGTGGGGGTGGAGAAGCTTTCTTT. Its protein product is CASSWTGGGGEAFF.

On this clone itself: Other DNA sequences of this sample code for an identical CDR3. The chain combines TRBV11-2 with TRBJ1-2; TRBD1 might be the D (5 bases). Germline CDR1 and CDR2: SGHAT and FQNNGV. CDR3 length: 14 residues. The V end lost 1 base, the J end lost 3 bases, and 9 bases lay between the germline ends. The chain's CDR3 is CASSLGGTDYGYTF. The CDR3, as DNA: TGTGCCAGCAGCTTAGGTGGGACGGACTATGGCTACACCTTC.

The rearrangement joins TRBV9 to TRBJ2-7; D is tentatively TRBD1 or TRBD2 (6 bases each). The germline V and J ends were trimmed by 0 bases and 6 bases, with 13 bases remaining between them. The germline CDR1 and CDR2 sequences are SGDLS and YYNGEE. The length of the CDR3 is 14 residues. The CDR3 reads CASSVDGGQGEQYF. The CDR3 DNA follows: TGTGCCAGCAGCGTAGACGGGGGCCAGGGCGAGCAGTACTTC. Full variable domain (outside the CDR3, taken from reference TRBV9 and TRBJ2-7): DSGVTQTPKHLITATGQRVTLRCSPRSGDLSVYWYQQSLDQGLQFLIQYYNGEERAKGNILERFSAQQFPDLHSELNLSSLELGDSALYFCASSVDGGQGEQYFGPGTRLTVT.

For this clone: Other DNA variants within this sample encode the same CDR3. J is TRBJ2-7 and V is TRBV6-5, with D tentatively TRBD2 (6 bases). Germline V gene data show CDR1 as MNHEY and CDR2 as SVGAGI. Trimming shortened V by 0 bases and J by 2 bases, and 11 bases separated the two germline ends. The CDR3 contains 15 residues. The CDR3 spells CASSYSSGGAYEQYF. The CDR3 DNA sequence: TGTGCCAGCAGTTACTCCTCCGGCGGGGCCTACGAGCAGTACTTC.

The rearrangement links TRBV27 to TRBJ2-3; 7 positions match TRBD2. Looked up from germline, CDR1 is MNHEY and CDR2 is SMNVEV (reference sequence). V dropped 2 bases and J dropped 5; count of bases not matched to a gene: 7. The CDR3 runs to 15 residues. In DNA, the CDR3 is TGTGCCAGCAGTTTACAGATTGGCGGGAGAGATACGCAGTATTTT. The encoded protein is CASSLQIGGRDTQYF.

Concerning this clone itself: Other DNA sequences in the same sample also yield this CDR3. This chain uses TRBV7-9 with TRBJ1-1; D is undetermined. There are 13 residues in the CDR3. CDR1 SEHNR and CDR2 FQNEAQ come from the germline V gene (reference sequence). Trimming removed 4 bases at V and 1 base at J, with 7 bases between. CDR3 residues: CASSSTPNTEAFF. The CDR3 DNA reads TGTGCCAGCAGCTCCACACCGAACACTGAAGCTTTCTTT.

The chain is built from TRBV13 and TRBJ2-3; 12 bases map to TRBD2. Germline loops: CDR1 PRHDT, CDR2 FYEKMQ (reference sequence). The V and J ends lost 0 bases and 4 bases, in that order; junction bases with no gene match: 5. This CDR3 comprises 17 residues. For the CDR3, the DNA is TGTGCCAGCAGCTTAGGACTAGCGGGAGGCGGGGCAGATACGCAGTATTTT. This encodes CASSLGLAGGGADTQYF.

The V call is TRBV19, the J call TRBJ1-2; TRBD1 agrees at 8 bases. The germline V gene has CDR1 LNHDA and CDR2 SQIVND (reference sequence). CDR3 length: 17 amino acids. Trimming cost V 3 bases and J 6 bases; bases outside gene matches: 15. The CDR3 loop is CASSIYYRDRRLDGYTF. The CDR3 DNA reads TGTGCCAGTAGTATCTATTACCGGGACAGGCGTTTGGATGGCTACACCTTC.

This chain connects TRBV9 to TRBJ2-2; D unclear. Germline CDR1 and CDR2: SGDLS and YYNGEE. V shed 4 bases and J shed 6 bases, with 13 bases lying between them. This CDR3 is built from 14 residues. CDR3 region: CASSPVGDPGELFF. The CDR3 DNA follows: TGTGCCAGCAGCCCCGTAGGAGATCCCGGGGAGCTGTTTTTT.

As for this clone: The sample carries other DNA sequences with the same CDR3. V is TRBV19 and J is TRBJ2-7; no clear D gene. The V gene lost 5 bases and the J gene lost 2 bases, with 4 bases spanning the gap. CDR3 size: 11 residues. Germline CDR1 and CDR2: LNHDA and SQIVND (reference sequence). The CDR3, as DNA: TGTGCCAGTAGTTCCACCTACGAGCAGTACTTC. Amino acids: CASSSTYEQYF.

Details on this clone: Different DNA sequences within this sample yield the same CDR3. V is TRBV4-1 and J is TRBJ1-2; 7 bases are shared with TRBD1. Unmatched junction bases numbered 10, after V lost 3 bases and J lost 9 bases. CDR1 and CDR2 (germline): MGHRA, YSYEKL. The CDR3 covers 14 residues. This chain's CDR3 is CASSHVDRDKSYTF. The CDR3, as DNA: TGCGCCAGCAGCCATGTAGACAGGGATAAAAGCTACACCTTC.

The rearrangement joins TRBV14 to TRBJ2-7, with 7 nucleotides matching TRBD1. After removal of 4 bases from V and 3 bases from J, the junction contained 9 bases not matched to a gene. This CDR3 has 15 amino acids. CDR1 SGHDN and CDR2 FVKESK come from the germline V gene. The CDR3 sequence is CASSPIGTANYEQYF. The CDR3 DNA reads TGTGCCAGCAGCCCGATCGGGACAGCCAACTACGAGCAGTACTTC. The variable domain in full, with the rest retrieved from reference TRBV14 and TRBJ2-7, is EAGVTQFPSHSVIEKGQTVTLRCDPISGHDNLYWYRRVMGKEIKFLLHFVKESKQDESGMPNNRFLAERTGGTYSTLKVQPAELEDSGVYFCASSPIGTANYEQYFGPGTRLTVT.

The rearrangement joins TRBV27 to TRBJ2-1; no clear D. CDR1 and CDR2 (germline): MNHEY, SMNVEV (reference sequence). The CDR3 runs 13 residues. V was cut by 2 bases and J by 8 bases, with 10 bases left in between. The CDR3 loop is CASSLQVWHEQFF. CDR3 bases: TGTGCCAGCAGTTTACAGGTATGGCATGAGCAGTTCTTC.

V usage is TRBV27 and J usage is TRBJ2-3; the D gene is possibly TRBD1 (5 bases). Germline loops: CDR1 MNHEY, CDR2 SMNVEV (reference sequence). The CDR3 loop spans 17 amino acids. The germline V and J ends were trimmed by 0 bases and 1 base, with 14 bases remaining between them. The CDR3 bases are TGTGCCAGCAGTTTATCCCCAAGCAGGGCCCGCACAGATACGCAGTATTTT. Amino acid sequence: CASSLSPSRARTDTQYF.

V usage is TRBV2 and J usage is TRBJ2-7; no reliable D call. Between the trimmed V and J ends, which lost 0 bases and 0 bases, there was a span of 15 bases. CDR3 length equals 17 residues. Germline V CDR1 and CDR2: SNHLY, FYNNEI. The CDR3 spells CASSEALGETISYEQYF. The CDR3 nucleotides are TGTGCCAGCAGTGAAGCGCTTGGAGAGACCATCTCCTACGAGCAGTACTTC. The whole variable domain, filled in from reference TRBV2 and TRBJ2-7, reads EPEVTQTPSHQVTQMGQEVILRCVPISNHLYFYWYRQILGQKVEFLVSFYNNEISEKSEIFDDQFSVERPDGSNFTLKIRSTKLEDSAMYFCASSEALGETISYEQYFGPGTRLTVT.